Listed here is a single T cell receptor beta chain. Here immunoSEQ multiplex PCR was the method, and the copy in TCRdb shows in-frame clones only, minus some. Seen here are about 470,000 clones, 79% observed once, and the top ten hold less than 15%. This record belongs to a study of shared clonotypes between healthy human individuals. V was shortened by 5 bases and J by 7 bases, with 14 bases between the two germline ends. The CDR3 sequence is 14 residues long. Looked up from germline, CDR1 is SGHTA and CDR2 is FQGNSA. The rearrangement links TRBV7-2 to TRBJ2-2, with D perhaps given as TRBD1 or TRBD2 (5 bases each). The source of this sequence is a woman aged 35 to 49 in good health. Some clones in this sample may be carry-over from other donors' samples. The sample comprised PBMCs. For the CDR3, the DNA is TGTGCCAGCAGCCCCAACCGGGACCTCGGGGAGCTGTTTTTT. Translation gives CASSPNRDLGELFF.